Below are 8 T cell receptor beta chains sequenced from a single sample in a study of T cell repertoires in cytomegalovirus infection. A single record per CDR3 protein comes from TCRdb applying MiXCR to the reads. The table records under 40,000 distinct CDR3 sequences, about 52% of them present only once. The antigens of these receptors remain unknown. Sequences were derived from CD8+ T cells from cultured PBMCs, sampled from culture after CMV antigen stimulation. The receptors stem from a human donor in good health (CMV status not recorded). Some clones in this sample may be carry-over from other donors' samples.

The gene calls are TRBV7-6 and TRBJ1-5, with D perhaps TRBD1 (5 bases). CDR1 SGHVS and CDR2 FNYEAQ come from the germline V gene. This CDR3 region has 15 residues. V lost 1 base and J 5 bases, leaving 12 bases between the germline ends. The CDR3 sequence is CASSLGGSGYQPQHF. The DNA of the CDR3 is TGTGCCAGCAGCTTAGGGGGGAGTGGTTATCAGCCCCAGCATTTT.

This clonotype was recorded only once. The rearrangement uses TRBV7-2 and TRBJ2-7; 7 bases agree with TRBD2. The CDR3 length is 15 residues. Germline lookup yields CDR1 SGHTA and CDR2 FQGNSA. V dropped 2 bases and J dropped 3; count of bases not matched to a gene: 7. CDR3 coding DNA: TGTGCCAGCAGCTTATGGGCTAGCGGACTCTACGAGCAGTACTTC. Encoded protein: CASSLWASGLYEQYF.

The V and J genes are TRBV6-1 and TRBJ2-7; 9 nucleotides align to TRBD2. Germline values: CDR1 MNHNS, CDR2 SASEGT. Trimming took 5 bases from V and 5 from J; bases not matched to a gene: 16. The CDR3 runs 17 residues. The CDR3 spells CASSPLIRRGGADEQYF. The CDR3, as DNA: TGTGCCAGCAGTCCTCTCATCCGACGCGGGGGGGCCGACGAGCAGTACTTC.

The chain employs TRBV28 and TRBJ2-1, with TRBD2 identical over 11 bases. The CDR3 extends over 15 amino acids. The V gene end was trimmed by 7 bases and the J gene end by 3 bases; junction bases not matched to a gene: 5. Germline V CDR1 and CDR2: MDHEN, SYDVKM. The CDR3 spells CASTLAGGLYNEQFF. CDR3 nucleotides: TGTGCCAGCACCCTAGCGGGAGGCCTCTACAATGAGCAGTTCTTC.

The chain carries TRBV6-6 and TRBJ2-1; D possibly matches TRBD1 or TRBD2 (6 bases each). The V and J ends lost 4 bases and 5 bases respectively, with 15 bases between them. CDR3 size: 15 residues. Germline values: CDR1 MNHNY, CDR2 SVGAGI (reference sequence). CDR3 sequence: CASSFIGGPDNEQFF. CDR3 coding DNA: TGTGCCAGCAGTTTCATCGGGGGCCCAGACAATGAGCAGTTCTTC.

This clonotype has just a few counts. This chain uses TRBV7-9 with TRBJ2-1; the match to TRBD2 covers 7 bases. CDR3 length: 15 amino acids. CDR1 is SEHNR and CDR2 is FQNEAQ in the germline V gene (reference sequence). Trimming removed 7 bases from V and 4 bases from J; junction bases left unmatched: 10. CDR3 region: CASNNLRGTYNEQFF. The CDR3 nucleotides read TGTGCCAGCAACAATCTGCGGGGGACTTACAATGAGCAGTTCTTC.

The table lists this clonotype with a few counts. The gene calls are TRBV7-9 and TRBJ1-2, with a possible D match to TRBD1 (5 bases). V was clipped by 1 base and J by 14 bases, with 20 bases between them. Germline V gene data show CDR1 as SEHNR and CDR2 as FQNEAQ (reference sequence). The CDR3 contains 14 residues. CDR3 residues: CASSLEGSLPAETF. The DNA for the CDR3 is TGTGCCAGCAGCTTAGAGGGGTCACTCCCTGCTGAAACCTTC.

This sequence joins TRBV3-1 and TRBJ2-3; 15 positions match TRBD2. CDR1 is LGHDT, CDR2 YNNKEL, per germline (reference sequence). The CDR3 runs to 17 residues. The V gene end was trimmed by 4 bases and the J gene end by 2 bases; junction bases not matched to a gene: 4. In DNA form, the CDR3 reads TGTGCCAGCAGCCCGGGACTAGCGGGGGGTATCACAGATACGCAGTATTTT. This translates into CASSPGLAGGITDTQYF.